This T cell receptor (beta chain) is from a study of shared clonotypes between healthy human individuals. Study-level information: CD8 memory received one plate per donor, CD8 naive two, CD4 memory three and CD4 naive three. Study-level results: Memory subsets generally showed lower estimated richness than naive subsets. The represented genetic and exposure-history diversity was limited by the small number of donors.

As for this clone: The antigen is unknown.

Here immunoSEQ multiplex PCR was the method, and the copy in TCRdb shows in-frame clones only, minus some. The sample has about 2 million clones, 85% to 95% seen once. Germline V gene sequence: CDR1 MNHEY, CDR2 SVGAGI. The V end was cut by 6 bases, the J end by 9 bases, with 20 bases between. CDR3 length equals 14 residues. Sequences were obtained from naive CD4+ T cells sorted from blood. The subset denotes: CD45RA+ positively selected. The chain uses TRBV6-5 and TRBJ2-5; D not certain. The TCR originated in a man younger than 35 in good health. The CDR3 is CASRTPGSGSAQYF. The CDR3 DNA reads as TGTGCCAGCAGAACACCGGGTTCCGGGTCGGCCCAGTACTTC.